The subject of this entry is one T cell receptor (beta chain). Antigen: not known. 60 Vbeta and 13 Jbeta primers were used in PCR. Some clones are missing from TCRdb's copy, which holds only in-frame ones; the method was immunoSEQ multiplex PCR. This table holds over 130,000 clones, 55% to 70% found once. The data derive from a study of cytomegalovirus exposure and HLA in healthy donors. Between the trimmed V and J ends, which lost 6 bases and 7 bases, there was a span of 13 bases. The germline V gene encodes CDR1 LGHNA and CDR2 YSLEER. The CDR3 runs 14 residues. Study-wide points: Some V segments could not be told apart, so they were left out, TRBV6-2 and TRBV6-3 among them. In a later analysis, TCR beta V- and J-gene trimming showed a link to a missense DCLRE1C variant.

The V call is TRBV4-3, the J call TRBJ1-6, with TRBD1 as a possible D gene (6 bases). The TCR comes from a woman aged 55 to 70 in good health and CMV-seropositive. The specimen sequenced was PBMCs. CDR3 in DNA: TGCGCCAGCAGTATATTGGACAGCAATTCACCCCTCCACTTT. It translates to CASSILDSNSPLHF.